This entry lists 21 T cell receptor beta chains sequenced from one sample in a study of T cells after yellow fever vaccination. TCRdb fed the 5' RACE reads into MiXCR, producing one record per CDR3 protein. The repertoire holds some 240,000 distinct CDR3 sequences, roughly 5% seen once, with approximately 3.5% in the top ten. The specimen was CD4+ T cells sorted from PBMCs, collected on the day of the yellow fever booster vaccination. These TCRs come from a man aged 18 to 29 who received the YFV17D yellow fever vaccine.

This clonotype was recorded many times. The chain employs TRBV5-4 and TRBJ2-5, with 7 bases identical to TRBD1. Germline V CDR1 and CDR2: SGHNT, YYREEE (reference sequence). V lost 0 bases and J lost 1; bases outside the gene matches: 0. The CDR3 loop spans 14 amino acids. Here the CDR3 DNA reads TGTGCCAGCAGCTTGGGGGACAGCCAAGAGACCCAGTACTTC. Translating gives CASSLGDSQETQYF.

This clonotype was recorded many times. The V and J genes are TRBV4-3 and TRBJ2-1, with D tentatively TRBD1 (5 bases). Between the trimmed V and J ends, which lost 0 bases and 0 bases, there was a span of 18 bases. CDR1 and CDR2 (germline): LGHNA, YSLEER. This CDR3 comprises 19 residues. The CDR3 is CASSQDPVFVRVSYNEQFF. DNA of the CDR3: TGCGCCAGCAGCCAAGATCCGGTGTTTGTCAGGGTCTCCTACAATGAGCAGTTCTTC.

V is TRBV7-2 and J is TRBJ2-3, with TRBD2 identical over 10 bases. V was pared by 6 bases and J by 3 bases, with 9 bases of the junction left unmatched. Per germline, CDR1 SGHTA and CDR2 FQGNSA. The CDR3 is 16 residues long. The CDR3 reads CASRLAGASGTDTQYF. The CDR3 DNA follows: TGTGCCAGCAGGCTAGCGGGGGCCTCGGGAACAGATACGCAGTATTTT.

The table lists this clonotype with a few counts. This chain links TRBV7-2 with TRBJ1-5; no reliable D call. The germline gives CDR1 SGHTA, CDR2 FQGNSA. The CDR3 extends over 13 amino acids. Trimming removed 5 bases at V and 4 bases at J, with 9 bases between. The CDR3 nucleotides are TGTGCCAGCAGCGTAAGAGGGAATCAGCCCCAGCATTTT. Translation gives CASSVRGNQPQHF.

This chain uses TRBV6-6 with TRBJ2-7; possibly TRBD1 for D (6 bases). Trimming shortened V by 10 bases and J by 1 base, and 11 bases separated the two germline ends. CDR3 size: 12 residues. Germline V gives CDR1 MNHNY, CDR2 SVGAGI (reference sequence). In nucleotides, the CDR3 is TGTGCCACAAGGACAGCGTCCTACGAGCAGTACGTC. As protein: CATRTASYEQYV.

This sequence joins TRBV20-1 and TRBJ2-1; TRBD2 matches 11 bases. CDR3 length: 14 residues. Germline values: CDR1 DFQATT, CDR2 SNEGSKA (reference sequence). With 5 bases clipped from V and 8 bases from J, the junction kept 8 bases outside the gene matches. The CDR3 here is CSAPLTSGVDEQFF. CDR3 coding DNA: TGCAGTGCTCCGCTGACTAGCGGGGTTGATGAGCAGTTCTTC.

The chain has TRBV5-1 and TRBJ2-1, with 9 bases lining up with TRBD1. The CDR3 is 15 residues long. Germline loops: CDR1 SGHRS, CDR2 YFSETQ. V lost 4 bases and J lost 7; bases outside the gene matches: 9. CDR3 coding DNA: TGCGCCAGCAGCCGGACAGGGGACCGGTCGAATGAGCAGTTCTTC. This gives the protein CASSRTGDRSNEQFF.

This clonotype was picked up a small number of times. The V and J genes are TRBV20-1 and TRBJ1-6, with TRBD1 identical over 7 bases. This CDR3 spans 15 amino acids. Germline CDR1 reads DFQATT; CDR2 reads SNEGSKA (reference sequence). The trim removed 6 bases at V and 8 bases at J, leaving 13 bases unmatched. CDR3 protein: CSAPKTGRMDSPLHF. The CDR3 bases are TGCAGTGCCCCTAAGACAGGGAGGATGGATTCACCCCTCCACTTT.

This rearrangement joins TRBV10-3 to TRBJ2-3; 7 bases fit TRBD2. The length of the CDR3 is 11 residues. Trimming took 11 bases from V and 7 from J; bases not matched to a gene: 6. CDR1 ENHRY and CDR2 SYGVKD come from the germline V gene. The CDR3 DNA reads TGTGCCGCCCGGGGGGTGAATACGCAGTATTTT. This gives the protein CAARGVNTQYF.

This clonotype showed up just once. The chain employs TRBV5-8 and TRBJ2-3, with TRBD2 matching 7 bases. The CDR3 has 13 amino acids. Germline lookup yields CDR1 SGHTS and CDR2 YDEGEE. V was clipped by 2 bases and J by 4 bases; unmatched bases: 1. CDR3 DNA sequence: TGTGCCAGCAGCTTTGCGGGGGCAGATACGCAGTATTTT. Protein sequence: CASSFAGADTQYF.

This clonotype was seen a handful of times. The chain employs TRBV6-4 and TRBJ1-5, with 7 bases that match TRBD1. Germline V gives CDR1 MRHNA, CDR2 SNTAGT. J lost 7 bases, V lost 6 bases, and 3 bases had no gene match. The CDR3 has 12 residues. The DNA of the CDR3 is TGTGCCAGCAGCGAAGGGGGCCAGCCCCAGCATTTT. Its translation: CASSEGGQPQHF.

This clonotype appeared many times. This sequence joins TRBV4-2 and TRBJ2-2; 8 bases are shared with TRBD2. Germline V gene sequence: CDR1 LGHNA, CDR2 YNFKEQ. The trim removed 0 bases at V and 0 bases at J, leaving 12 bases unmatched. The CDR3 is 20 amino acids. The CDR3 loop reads CASSQDPGVAGGSNTGELFF. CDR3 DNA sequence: TGTGCCAGCAGCCAAGATCCTGGAGTCGCGGGGGGCTCGAACACCGGGGAGCTGTTTTTT.

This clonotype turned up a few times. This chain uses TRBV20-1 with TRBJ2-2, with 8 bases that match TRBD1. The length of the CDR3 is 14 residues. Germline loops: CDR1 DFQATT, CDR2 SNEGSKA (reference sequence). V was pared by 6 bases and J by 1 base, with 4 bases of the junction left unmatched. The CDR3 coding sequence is TGCAGTGCCCTAGGACAGGGGAACACCGGGGAGCTGTTTTTT. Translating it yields CSALGQGNTGELFF.

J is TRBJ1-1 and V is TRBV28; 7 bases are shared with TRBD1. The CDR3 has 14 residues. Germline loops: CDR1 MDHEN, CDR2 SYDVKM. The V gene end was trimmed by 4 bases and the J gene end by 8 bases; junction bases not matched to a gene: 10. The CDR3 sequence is CASSSPGTVQEAFF. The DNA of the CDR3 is TGTGCCAGCAGTTCTCCCGGGACAGTCCAAGAAGCTTTCTTT.

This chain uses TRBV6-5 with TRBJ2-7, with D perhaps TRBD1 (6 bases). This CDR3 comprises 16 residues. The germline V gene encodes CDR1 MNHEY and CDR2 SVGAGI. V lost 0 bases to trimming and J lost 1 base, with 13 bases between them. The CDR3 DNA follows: TGTGCCAGCAGTTACTCGGCACAGGGAGCTTCCTACGAGCAGTACTTC. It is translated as CASSYSAQGASYEQYF.

The CDR3 loop is CASTDTGDGYTF. CDR3 nucleotide sequence: TGTGCCAGCACAGACACAGGGGATGGCTACACCTTC. The chain has TRBV28 and TRBJ1-2; 7 nucleotides match TRBD1. The CDR3 has 12 amino acids. With V trimmed by 7 bases and J by 6 bases, 5 bases remained unmatched. Germline V lookup: CDR1 MDHEN, CDR2 SYDVKM.

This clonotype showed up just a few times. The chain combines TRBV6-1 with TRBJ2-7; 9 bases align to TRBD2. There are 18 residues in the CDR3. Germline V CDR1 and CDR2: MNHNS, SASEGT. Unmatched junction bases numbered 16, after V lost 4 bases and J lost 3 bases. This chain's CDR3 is CASSAAWRSGGSFYEQYF. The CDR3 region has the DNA TGTGCCAGCAGTGCGGCTTGGCGGAGCGGGGGGTCCTTCTACGAGCAGTACTTC.

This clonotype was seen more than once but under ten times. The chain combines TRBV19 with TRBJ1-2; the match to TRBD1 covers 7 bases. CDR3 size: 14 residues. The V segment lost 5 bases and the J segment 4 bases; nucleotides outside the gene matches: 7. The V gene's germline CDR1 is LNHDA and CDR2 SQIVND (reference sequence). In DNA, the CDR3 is TGTGCCAGTAGTCGACAGGGAACGGGCTATGGCTACACCTTC. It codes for CASSRQGTGYGYTF.

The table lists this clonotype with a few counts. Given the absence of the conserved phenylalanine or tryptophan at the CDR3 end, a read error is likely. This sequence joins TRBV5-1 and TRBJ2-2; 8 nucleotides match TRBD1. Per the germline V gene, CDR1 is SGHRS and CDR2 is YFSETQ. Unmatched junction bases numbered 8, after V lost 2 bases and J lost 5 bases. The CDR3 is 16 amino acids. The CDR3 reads CASSFSRGPRTGELFC. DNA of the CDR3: TGCGCCAGCAGCTTTTCCAGGGGGCCTCGGACCGGGGAGCTGTTTTGT.

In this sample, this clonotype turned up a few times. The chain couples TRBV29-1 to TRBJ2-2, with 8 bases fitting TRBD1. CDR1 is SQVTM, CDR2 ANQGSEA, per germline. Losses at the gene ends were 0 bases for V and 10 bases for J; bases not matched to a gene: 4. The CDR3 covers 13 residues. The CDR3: CSVEDMGQVELFF. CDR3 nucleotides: TGCAGCGTTGAAGATATGGGACAGGTGGAGCTGTTTTTT.

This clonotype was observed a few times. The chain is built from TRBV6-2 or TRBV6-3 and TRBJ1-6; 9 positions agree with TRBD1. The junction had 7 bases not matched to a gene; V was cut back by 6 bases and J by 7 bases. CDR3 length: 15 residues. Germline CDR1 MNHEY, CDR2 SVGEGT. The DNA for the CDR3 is TGTGCCAGCAGGCACCCTACAGGGGGCAATTCACCCCTCCACTTT. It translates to CASRHPTGGNSPLHF.